The rows below give T cell receptor beta chains drawn from one sample of a study of cytomegalovirus exposure and HLA in healthy donors. Profiling relied on immunoSEQ multiplex PCR, and the TCRdb table lists in-frame clones only, not all of them. This sample has around 150,000 clones; 80% occur once, and the top ten carry around 2.2%. Sequencing was carried out using PBMCs. The receptor source for this set is a man aged 25 to 45 in good health and CMV-seronegative. Each CDR3 is given with its conserved first and last residue. D genes are given only for firm matches. Clone size is shown for a subset of rows, as once, few, many or a class of expanded clone.

j_call,v_call,clone_size,d_call,cdr3_nt,cdr3_aa
TRBJ1-2,TRBV6-6,few,TRBD1,TGTGCCAGCAGTTTGGGACAGGGAGACGGCTACACCTTC,CASSLGQGDGYTF
TRBJ1-6,TRBV28,-,-,TGTGCCAGCAGGCCGGGGGGGTCACCCCTCCACTTT,CASRPGGSPLHF
TRBJ1-4,TRBV7-2,once,-,TGTGCCAGCAGCTTATCCAGGGGAAATGAAAAACTGTTTTTT,CASSLSRGNEKLFF
TRBJ2-3,TRBV19,-,-,TGTGCCAGTAGTCCCCTAACCGCACGGGCAGATACGCAGTATTTT,CASSPLTARADTQYF
TRBJ2-7,TRBV30,-,TRBD2,TGTGCCTGGGGCCGACTAGCGGGGATTAATGAGCAGTACTTC,CAWGRLAGINEQYF
TRBJ1-3,TRBV28,-,-,TGTGCCAGCAGTAACGCGGGAAGGCGGGGAAACACCATATATTTT,CASSNAGRRGNTIYF
TRBJ2-3,TRBV6-4,-,TRBD2,TGTGCCAGCAGTGACTTACCAGTGGCGGGAGGGCCGGGAGATACGCAGTATTTT,CASSDLPVAGGPGDTQYF
TRBJ2-3,TRBV18,-,TRBD2,TGTGCCAGCTCACCCACTAGCGGTAGCACAGATACGCAGTATTTT,CASSPTSGSTDTQYF
TRBJ2-3,TRBV27,-,-,TGTGCCAGCAGACAAGTGTTTTCTTCAGATACGCAGTATTTT,CASRQVFSSDTQYF
TRBJ2-7,TRBV9,-,TRBD2,TGTGCCAGCAGCGGGGGGGGTCCCGAGCAGTACTTC,CASSGGGPEQYF
TRBJ2-5,TRBV11-2,-,TRBD1,TGTGCCAGCAGCCCCCGGACAGGGGAAGAGACCCAGTACTTC,CASSPRTGEETQYF
TRBJ2-7,TRBV25-1,-,TRBD1,TGTGCCAGCAGCCGATGGGGACAGGGGGCTCCCTACGAGCAGTACTTC,CASSRWGQGAPYEQYF
TRBJ2-6,TRBV7-9,-,-,TGTGCCAGCAGCTTCCCGGGACTCGTCTCTGGGGCCAACGTCCTGACTTTC,CASSFPGLVSGANVLTF
TRBJ1-1,TRBV29-1,few,-,TGCAGCGTTGAAGTCCTACAGGGAGCTGAAGCTTTCTTT,CSVEVLQGAEAFF
TRBJ2-2,TRBV27,few,TRBD2,TGTGCCAGCAGTTATCTAGCGGGAGCAGTCACCGGGGAGCTGTTTTTT,CASSYLAGAVTGELFF
TRBJ2-7,TRBV9,once,-,TGTGCCAGCAGCGTGTTGGGCAGCGAGCAGTACTTC,CASSVLGSEQYF
TRBJ1-2,TRBV5-1,few,TRBD1,TGCGCCAGCAGCTTCGACAGGGTCAGAGGGGGCTACACCTTC,CASSFDRVRGGYTF
TRBJ1-1,TRBV7-2,-,-,TGTGCCAGCAGCTTATTCGCAGGGGAGAACACTGAAGCTTTCTTT,CASSLFAGENTEAFF
TRBJ2-6,TRBV29-1,once,-,TGCAGCGTGACGTTCTACAGGTACTCTGGGGCCAACGTCCTGACTTTC,CSVTFYRYSGANVLTF
TRBJ2-3,TRBV15,-,-,TGTGCCACCAGCAGGTATAAAACTGCCCCCCGGGAAGATACGCAGTATTTT,CATSRYKTAPREDTQYF
TRBJ2-5,TRBV4-1,-,TRBD1,TGCGCCAGCAGCCAAAGGGGGGCCGTAGGACAGGCTATCCAGGGGGCCCGAGAGACCCAGTACTTC,CASSQRGAVGQAIQGARETQYF
TRBJ2-3,TRBV6-1,-,-,TGTGCCAGCCTGAGGGTACTAGCAGATACGCAGTATTTT,CASLRVLADTQYF